This is a list of T cell receptor beta chains from one sample in a study of CD8 T cells in Susac syndrome. Using its own MiXCR run on the immunoSEQ multiplex PCR reads, TCRdb lists one record per CDR3 protein. The sample contains approximately 230,000 distinct CDR3 sequences, 93% of which appear only once. Sequenced sample: CD4+ T cells from PBMCs. These receptors all stem from a human donor with multiple sclerosis. The CDR3 runs from the conserved cysteine through the conserved F or W. The D gene is left open where the match is weak. Clone size is given for some rows only: seen once, a few or many times, or a class if the clone is expanded.

j_gene | abundance | v_gene | d_gene | CDR3aa | CDR3nt
TRBJ1-1 | - | TRBV9 | - | CASSVVSATNTEAFF | TGTGCCAGCAGCGTAGTATCAGCGACGAACACTGAAGCTTTCTTT
TRBJ2-5 | few | TRBV3-1 | TRBD2 | CASSQDGLAGETQYF | TGTGCCAGCAGCCAAGATGGGCTAGCGGGAGAGACCCAGTACTTC
TRBJ2-1 | - | TRBV3-1 | TRBD2 | CASSYQAGVGNEQFF | TGTGCCAGCAGCTACCAAGCGGGAGTCGGCAATGAGCAGTTCTTC
TRBJ1-1 | - | TRBV6-5 | - | CASSYQGGGEAFF | TGTGCCAGCAGTTACCAGGGAGGGGGTGAAGCTTTCTTT
TRBJ2-1 | once | TRBV5-1 | TRBD2 | CASSFWAVSGGARDNEQFF | TGCGCCAGCAGCTTCTGGGCAGTTAGCGGGGGGGCCCGAGACAATGAGCAGTTCTTC
TRBJ2-3 | - | TRBV7-2 | - | CASSLVVALSDTQYF | TGTGCCAGCAGCTTAGTGGTAGCATTATCAGATACGCAGTATTTT
TRBJ2-2 | - | TRBV3-1 | - | CASSQERYTGELFF | TGTGCCAGCAGCCAGGAGCGGTATACCGGGGAGCTGTTTTTT
TRBJ2-6 | once | TRBV12-3/TRBV12-4 | - | CASSSTGRPSGANVLTF | TGTGCCAGCAGTTCAACGGGACGGCCCTCTGGGGCCAACGTCCTGACTTTC
TRBJ2-5 | - | TRBV5-6 | - | CASSSWGGAPETQYF | TGTGCCAGCAGCTCATGGGGGGGGGCTCCGGAGACCCAGTACTTC
TRBJ2-3 | once | TRBV3-1 | - | CASSIGRADTQYF | TGTGCCAGCAGCATCGGCAGAGCAGATACGCAGTATTTT
TRBJ1-6 | - | TRBV5-1 | TRBD1 | CASSYTGELSPLHF | TGCGCCAGCAGCTACACAGGGGAGTTGTCACCCCTCCACTTT
TRBJ2-3 | - | TRBV20-1 | TRBD2 | CSARDSGRARDTQYF | TGCAGTGCTAGGGATAGCGGGAGGGCTCGGGATACGCAGTATTTT
TRBJ1-2 | - | TRBV11-2 | - | CASSSLWRGNYGYTF | TGTGCCAGCAGCTCCCTGTGGCGAGGGAACTATGGCTACACCTTC